What follows are 2 T cell receptor beta chains derived from one specimen sequenced in a study of blood T cell repertoires in COVID-19. Generated by immunoSEQ multiplex PCR, the TCRdb table keeps only in-frame clones and is missing some. Here the sample spans around 250,000 clones, roughly 89% being singletons. Input material: peripheral blood. Receptors originate from a woman in her forties who had recovered from COVID-19.

The chain has TRBV30 and TRBJ1-5; D gene ambiguous. Germline-derived CDR1 and CDR2 are GTSNPN and SVGIG (reference sequence). With 1 base removed from V and 5 bases from J, the gap between germline ends came to 6 bases. This CDR3 has 12 residues. In DNA, the CDR3 is TGTGCCTGGAGTGGGCAGGATCAGCCCCAGCATTTT. Translated, it gives CAWSGQDQPQHF.

The chain joins TRBV7-2 to TRBJ1-2; D is perhaps TRBD1 (5 bases). The CDR3 sequence is 13 residues long. CDR1 SGHTA and CDR2 FQGNSA come from the germline V gene. V was pared by 0 bases and J by 8 bases, with 10 bases between. For the CDR3, the DNA is TGTGCCAGCAGCTTAGCGTGGGGCTGGGGCTACACCTTC. This encodes CASSLAWGWGYTF.